This T cell receptor (beta chain) comes out of a study of cytomegalovirus exposure and HLA in healthy donors. Turning to the study itself: The study's early data release held roughly 91 million unique TCRs from HLA-typed donors. Falling in the Caucasian-associated ancestry cluster were approximately 86% of 398 genotyped donors. Study-wide findings and caveats: An assumption of roughly uniform sequencing depth across donors underlay the presence/absence analyses. By a later analysis, the bulk of CMV-associated TCR beta chains appeared HLA-restricted.

In the case of this clone: As yet, its antigen is unknown.

CDR3 length: 16 residues. Between the trimmed V and J ends, which lost 1 base and 4 bases, there was a span of 17 bases. Germline V gives CDR1 SGHVS, CDR2 FNYEAQ. Use of 60 Vbeta and 13 Jbeta primers characterized the PCR. Only in-frame clones appear in the TCRdb table, and some are missing; sequencing was by immunoSEQ multiplex PCR. Of 160,000 or so clones in the sample, 70% to 80% were seen once. Sequenced material: PBMCs. This TCR was recovered from a man in his 60s in good health and CMV-seronegative. The V and J genes are TRBV7-6 and TRBJ2-7; D remains ambiguous. CDR3 protein: CASSLGPVLFNYEQYF. The CDR3 DNA reads TGTGCCAGCAGCTTAGGGCCCGTGTTATTCAATTACGAGCAGTACTTC.